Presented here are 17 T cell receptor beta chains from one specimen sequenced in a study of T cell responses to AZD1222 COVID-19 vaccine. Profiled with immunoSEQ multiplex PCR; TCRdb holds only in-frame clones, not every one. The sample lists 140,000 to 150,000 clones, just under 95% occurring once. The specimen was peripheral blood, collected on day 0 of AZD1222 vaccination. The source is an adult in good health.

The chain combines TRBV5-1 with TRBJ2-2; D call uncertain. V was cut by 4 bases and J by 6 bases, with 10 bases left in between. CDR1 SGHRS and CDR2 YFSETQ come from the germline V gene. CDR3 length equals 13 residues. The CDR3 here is CASSSPPAGELFF. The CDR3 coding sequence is TGCGCCAGCAGCAGCCCCCCGGCCGGGGAGCTGTTTTTT.

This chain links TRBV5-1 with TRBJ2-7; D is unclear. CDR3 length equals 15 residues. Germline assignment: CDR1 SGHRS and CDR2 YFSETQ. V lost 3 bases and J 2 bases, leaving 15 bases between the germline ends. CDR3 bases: TGCGCCAGCAGCTCGGCCCCTGGGGAAGCCTACGAGCAGTACTTC. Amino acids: CASSSAPGEAYEQYF.

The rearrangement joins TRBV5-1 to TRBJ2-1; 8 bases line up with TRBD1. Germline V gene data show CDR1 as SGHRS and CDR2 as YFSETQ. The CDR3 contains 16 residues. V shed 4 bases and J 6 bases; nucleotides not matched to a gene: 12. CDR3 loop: CASSLSPRGHGNEQFF. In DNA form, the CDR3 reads TGCGCCAGCAGCCTTTCCCCCAGGGGGCATGGCAATGAGCAGTTCTTC.

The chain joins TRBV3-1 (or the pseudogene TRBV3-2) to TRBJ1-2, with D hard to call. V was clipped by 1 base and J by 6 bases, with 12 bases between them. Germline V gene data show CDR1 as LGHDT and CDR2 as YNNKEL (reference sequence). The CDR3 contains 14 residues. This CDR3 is CASSQASVPHGYTF. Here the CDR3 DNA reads TGTGCCAGCAGCCAAGCGTCGGTCCCACATGGCTACACCTTC.

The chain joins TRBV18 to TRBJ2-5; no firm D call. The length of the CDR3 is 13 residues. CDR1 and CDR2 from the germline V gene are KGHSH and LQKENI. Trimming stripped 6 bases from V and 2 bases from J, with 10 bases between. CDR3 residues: CASSPLPQETQYF. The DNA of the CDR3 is TGTGCCAGCTCCCCGTTGCCTCAAGAGACCCAGTACTTC.

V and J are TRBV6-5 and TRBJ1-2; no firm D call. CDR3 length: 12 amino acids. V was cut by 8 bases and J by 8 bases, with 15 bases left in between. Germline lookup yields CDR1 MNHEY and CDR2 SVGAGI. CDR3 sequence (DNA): TGTGCCAGCCGACCTAGATCAACAGGCTACACCTTC. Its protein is CASRPRSTGYTF.

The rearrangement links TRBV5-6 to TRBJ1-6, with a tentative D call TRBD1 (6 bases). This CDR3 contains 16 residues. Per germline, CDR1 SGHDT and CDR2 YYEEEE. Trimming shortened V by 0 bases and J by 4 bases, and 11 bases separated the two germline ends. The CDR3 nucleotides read TGTGCCAGCAGCTTGGCGGCAGGGGATTATAATTCACCCCTCCACTTT. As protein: CASSLAAGDYNSPLHF.

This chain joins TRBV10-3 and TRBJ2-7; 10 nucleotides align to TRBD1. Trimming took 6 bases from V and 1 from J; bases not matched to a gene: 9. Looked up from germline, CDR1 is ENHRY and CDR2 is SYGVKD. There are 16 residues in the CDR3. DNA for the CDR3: TGTGCCATCAGCCTGATGACAGGGGGCCTTTCCTACGAGCAGTACTTC. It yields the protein CAISLMTGGLSYEQYF.

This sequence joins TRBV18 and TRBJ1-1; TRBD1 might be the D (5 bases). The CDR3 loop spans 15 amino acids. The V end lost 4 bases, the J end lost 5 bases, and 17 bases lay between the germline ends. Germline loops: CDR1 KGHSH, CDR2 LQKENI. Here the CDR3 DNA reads TGTGCCAGCTCACTTCGAGGACAAGGGAGTACTGAAGCTTTCTTT. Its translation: CASSLRGQGSTEAFF.

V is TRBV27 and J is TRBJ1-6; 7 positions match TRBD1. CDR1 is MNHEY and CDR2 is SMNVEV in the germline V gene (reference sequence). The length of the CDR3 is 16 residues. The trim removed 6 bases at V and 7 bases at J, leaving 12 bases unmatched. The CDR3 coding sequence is TGTGCCAGCAGCCTAGGGGACAGCTTACTGAATTCACCCCTCCACTTT. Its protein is CASSLGDSLLNSPLHF.

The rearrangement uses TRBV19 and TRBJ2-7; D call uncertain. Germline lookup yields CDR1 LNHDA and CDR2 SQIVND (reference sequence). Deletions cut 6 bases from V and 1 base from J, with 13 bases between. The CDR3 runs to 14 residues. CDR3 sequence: CASSLLDGSYEQYF. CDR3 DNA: TGTGCCAGTAGCCTACTTGACGGATCCTACGAGCAGTACTTC.

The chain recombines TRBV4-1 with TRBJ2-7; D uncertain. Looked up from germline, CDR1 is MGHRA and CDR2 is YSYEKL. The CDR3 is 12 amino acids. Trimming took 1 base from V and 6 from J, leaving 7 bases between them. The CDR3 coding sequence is TGCGCCAGCAGCCAAGTCTTCAGCGAGCAGTACTTC. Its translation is CASSQVFSEQYF.

This chain's CDR3 is CATSSLGRGNSYNEQFF. The CDR3 nucleotides read TGTGCCACCAGCAGCCTAGGGAGGGGGAACTCCTACAATGAGCAGTTCTTC. The chain joins TRBV15 to TRBJ2-1; maybe TRBD2 (7 bases). This CDR3 is 17 amino acids long. Trimming took off 3 bases at V and 0 bases at J, with 15 bases between the two ends. The germline CDR1 and CDR2 sequences are LNHNV and YYDKDF (reference sequence).

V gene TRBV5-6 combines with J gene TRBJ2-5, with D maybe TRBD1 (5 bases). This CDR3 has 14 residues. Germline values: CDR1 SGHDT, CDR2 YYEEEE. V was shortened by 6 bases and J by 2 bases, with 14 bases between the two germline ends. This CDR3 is CASTFRRQQETQYF. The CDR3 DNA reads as TGTGCCAGCACCTTCCGTCGACAGCAAGAGACCCAGTACTTC.

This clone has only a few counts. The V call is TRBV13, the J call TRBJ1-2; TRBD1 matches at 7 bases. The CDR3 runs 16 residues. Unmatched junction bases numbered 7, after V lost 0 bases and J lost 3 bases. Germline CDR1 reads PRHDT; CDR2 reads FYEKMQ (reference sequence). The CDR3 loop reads CASSLGRGRGHYGYTF. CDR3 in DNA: TGTGCCAGCAGCTTAGGCCGGGGGAGGGGGCACTATGGCTACACCTTC.

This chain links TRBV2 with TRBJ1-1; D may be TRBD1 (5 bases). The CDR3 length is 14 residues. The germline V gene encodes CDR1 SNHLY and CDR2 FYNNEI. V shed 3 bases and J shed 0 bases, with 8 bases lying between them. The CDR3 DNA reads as TGTGCCAGCAGTGAGCAGGGAATGAACACTGAAGCTTTCTTT. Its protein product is CASSEQGMNTEAFF.

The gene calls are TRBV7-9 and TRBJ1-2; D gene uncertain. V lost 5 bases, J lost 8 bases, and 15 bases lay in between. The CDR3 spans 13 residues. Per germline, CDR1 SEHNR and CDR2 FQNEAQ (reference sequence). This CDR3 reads CASSTTGVEGYTF. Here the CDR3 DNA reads TGTGCCAGCAGCACAACCGGGGTGGAAGGCTACACCTTC.